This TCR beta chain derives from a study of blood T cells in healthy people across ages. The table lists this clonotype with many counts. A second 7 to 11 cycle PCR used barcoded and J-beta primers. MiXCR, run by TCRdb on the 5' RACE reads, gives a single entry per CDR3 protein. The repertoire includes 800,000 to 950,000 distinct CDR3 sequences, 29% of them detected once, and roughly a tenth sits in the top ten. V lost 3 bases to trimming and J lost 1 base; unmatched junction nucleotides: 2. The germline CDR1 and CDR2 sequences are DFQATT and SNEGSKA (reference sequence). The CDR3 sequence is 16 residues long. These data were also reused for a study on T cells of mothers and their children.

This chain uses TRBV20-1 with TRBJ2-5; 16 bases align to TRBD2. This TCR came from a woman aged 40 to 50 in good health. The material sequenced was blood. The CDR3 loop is CSASGTSGGAQETQYF. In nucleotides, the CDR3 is TGCAGTGCTAGTGGGACTAGCGGGGGGGCCCAAGAGACCCAGTACTTC.